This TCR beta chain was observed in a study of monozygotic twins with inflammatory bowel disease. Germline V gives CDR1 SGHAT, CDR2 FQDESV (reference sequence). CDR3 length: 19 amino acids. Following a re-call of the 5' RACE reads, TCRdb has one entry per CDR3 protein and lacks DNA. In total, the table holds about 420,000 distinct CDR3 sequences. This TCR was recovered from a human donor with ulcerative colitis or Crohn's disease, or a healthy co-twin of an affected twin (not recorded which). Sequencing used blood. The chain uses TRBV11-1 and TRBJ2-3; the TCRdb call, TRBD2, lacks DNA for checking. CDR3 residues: CASTPTGTSGIYSTDTQYF.